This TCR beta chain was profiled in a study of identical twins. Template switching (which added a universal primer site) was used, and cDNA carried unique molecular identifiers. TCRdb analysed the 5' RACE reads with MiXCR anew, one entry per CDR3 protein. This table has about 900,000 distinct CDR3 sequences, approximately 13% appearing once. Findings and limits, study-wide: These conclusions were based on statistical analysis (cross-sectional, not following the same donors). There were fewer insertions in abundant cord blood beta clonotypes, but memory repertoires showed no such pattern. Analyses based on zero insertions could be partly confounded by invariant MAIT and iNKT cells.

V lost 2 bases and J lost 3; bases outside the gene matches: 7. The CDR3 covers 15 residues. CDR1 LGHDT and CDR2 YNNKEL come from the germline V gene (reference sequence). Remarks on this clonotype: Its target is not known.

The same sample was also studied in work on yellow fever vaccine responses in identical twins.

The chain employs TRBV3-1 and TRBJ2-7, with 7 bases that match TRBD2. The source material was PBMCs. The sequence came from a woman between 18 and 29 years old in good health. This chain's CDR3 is CASSQSRSGVYEQYV. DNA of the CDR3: TGTGCCAGCAGCCAATCTAGGAGCGGGGTCTACGAGCAGTACGTC.